The clone carrying this TCR beta chain was seen only once. Its antigen is currently unknown. In every patient, relapse followed autologous stem cell transplantation, while exposure to brentuximab vedotin differed. Magnetic depletion of non-target cells from thawed PBMCs yielded purified CD8+ T cells. When best responses were assessed, they were complete response, partial response or progressive disease. Libraries were prepared by immunoSEQ multiplex PCR; TCRdb keeps only in-frame clonotypes and omits some of them. Of roughly 2,700 clones in the sample, 71% were seen once. This CDR3 has 15 residues. Germline CDR1 is LNHNV and CDR2 is YYDKDF (reference sequence). The V and J ends lost 6 bases and 0 bases respectively, with 11 bases between them. This specimen belongs to a study of PD-1 blockade in classical Hodgkin lymphoma. Overall study results and limits: Complete responders possessed baseline diversity comparable to newly diagnosed patients. Possible causes of repertoire differences, disease activity or prior therapy, remain undefined.

The gene calls are TRBV15 and TRBJ1-4; D may be TRBD1 (6 bases). The sequence was obtained from a human donor with classical Hodgkin lymphoma. The sequences come from CD8+ T cells from blood, collected at baseline. This chain's CDR3 is CATRRNRATNEKLFF. The DNA of the CDR3 is TGTGCCACCAGACGAAACAGGGCAACTAATGAAAAACTGTTTTTT.